A selection of T cell receptor beta chains follows, all from one sample in a study of T cell repertoires in cytomegalovirus infection. TCRdb called the reads again in MiXCR, with one record for every CDR3 protein. The table lists approximately 990,000 distinct CDR3 sequences, roughly 31% of them singletons. The antigens for these receptors are not known. The material sequenced was cultured CD8+ T cells from PBMCs, taken from culture after CMV antigen stimulation. All receptors derive from a human donor in good health (CMV status not recorded). Some clones in this sample may be carry-over from other donors' samples. Each CDR3 is given with its conserved first and last residue. A D gene is named only where the DNA matches it firmly. Clone size is shown for a subset of rows, as once, few, many or a class of expanded clone.

j_gene | d_gene | v_gene | abundance | CDR3nt | CDR3aa
TRBJ1-2 | - | TRBV7-2 | many | TGTGCCAGCAGCCACCCCGAGCGCCGGGGGGGGACGGGCGGCTACACCTTC | CASSHPERRGGTGGYTF
TRBJ1-1 | - | TRBV10-3 | - | TGTGCCATCAGTGAGACAGGTGGCACTGAAGCTTTCTTT | CAISETGGTEAFF
TRBJ1-2 | TRBD1 | TRBV4-1 | - | TGCGCCAGCAGCCAAGATTCTTACATTTCAGGGACAGGGCACTATGGCTACACCTTC | CASSQDSYISGTGHYGYTF
TRBJ2-1 | - | TRBV12-3/TRBV12-4 | many | TGTGCCAGCACCCCCCGGGGGGCAGGGGAGCAGTTCTTC | CASTPRGAGEQFF
TRBJ2-3 | TRBD2 | TRBV28 | - | TGTGCCAGCGGGAGCCCGGGACTAGAGTTGACAGATACGCAGTATTTT | CASGSPGLELTDTQYF
TRBJ1-2 | - | TRBV29-1 | - | TGCAGCGCTACACCCCCTAATCCGCTTAACTATGGCTACACCTTC | CSATPPNPLNYGYTF
TRBJ1-1 | TRBD1 | TRBV28 | many | TGTGCCAGCAGTGACCGGGACAGGGGGCTCGGTACTGAAGCTTTCTTT | CASSDRDRGLGTEAFF
TRBJ1-1 | - | TRBV27 | - | TGTGCCAGCAGTATTAAGAAGGAGGGCACTGAAGCTTTCTTT | CASSIKKEGTEAFF
TRBJ1-2 | - | TRBV27 | - | TGTGCCAGCAGTTTTTCTCAGGGAAGTGGCTACACCTTC | CASSFSQGSGYTF
TRBJ2-5 | TRBD2 | TRBV7-2 | many | TGTGCCAGCAGCTTAGACCTAGCGGGGGGGCCCCAAGAGACCCAGTACTTC | CASSLDLAGGPQETQYF
TRBJ2-1 | - | TRBV5-1 | once | TGCGCCAGCAGCTTGGTGGTGGCGCACTTGGGGGACAATGAGCAGTTCTTC | CASSLVVAHLGDNEQFF
TRBJ1-1 | - | TRBV4-1 | many | TGCGCCAGCAGCCAAGCCATCGGGATGAACACTGAAGCTTTCTTT | CASSQAIGMNTEAFF
TRBJ2-1 | - | TRBV3-1 | - | TGTGCCAGCAGCCCAAGGGACGGACTTTACAATGAGCAGTTCTTC | CASSPRDGLYNEQFF
TRBJ2-7 | TRBD2 | TRBV7-2 | many | TGTGCCAGCAGCTCCGGCCCGTTAGCGGGGGTGCCCTACGAGCAGTACTTC | CASSSGPLAGVPYEQYF
TRBJ1-1 | - | TRBV19 | - | TGTGCCAGTAGTACACTGCGGGACAATCCGAACACTGAAGCTTTCTTT | CASSTLRDNPNTEAFF
TRBJ2-5 | - | TRBV7-6 | - | TGTGCCAGCAGCTTAGCGTGGGGCAGCCTTAGTCAAGAGACCCAGTACTTC | CASSLAWGSLSQETQYF
TRBJ2-6 | - | TRBV25-1 | many | TGTGCCAGCAGCAGTCAGGGGACTGGGGCCAACGTCCTGACTTTC | CASSSQGTGANVLTF
TRBJ2-7 | TRBD1 | TRBV7-4 | few | TGTGCCACCCACGTTCTCGGGGTCAGGGGGTCCTACGAGCAGTACTTC | CATHVLGVRGSYEQYF
TRBJ2-1 | - | TRBV4-3 | - | TGCGCCAGCAGCCACGGTTGGGTGGGGGATGAGCAGTTCTTC | CASSHGWVGDEQFF
TRBJ2-2 | - | TRBV14 | - | TGTGCCAGCAGCCAAGACAGATGGATGTTCGGGGCTCCCGCCGGGGAGCTGTTTTTT | CASSQDRWMFGAPAGELFF
TRBJ1-5 | - | TRBV28 | - | TGTGCCAGCAGTCCCGACAGAGGGACGATCAATCAGCCCCAGCATTTT | CASSPDRGTINQPQHF
TRBJ1-2 | - | TRBV18 | many | TGTGCCAGCTCACCACCGGGACGGGAAAACTATGGCTACACCTTC | CASSPPGRENYGYTF
TRBJ2-7 | - | TRBV27 | few | TGTGCCAGCAGCTCATGGGTACAATCCTACGAGCAGTACTTC | CASSSWVQSYEQYF
TRBJ2-6 | TRBD1 | TRBV7-8 | few | TGTGCCAGCAGCTTAGGGACAGGGCCAGTCGCTGGGGCCAACGTCCTGACTTTC | CASSLGTGPVAGANVLTF
TRBJ1-3 | - | TRBV7-2 | many | TGTGCCAGCAGCTTAGATGGGACTGGAAACACCATATATTTT | CASSLDGTGNTIYF
TRBJ2-3 | - | TRBV7-8 | - | TGTGCCAGCAGCGCCCCGTGGACGGAGGCTTACCCAACGCAGTATTTT | CASSAPWTEAYPTQYF
TRBJ2-7 | - | TRBV12-3/TRBV12-4 | - | TGTGCCAGCAGTTCTAACAGGGAGCCCTACGAGCAGTACTTC | CASSSNREPYEQYF
TRBJ2-3 | TRBD2 | TRBV6-2/TRBV6-3 | - | TGTGCCAGCAAAGATCCCCGGGAGGCGCCCTCATCGGTTCCCTACACAGATACGCAGTATTTT | CASKDPREAPSSVPYTDTQYF
TRBJ1-2 | - | TRBV20-1 | few | TGCAGTGCTCCCCCAGACAATAACTATGGCTACACCTTC | CSAPPDNNYGYTF
TRBJ1-2 | TRBD1 | TRBV29-1 | few | TGCAGCGTTGAAGATTTTGGTGGGGACAGGGGGCCCTATGGCTACACCTTC | CSVEDFGGDRGPYGYTF
TRBJ2-1 | - | TRBV28 | few | TGTGCCAGCAGTTTGGCTAGCCGGAATGAGCAGTTCTTC | CASSLASRNEQFF
TRBJ1-1 | - | TRBV27 | few | TGTGCCAGCAGGGGAGGATATGGTGAAGCTTTCTTT | CASRGGYGEAFF
TRBJ2-3 | TRBD2 | TRBV27 | - | TGTGCCAGCAGTTTACTAGCGGGGTTGGGAGATACGCAGTATTTT | CASSLLAGLGDTQYF
TRBJ1-1 | TRBD1 | TRBV27 | many | TGTGCCAGCAGCTTCGGACAGGGTTTCACTGAAGCTTTCTTT | CASSFGQGFTEAFF
TRBJ1-3 | - | TRBV28 | - | TGTGCCAGCAGTTTCCCGACAGGCTCTGGAAACACCATATATTTT | CASSFPTGSGNTIYF
TRBJ2-2 | TRBD1 | TRBV7-8 | many | TGTGCCAGCAGCTCTGCCGGGACAGGGGACACCGGGGAGCTGTTTTTT | CASSSAGTGDTGELFF
TRBJ2-1 | - | TRBV4-1 | few | TGCGCCAGCAGCCAGAATACAGGGCGTCTTAGCTCCTACAATGAGCAGTTCTTC | CASSQNTGRLSSYNEQFF
TRBJ2-2 | - | TRBV24-1 | - | TGTGCCACCAGTGTCAGCACCGGGGAGCTGTTTTTT | CATSVSTGELFF
TRBJ2-1 | TRBD2 | TRBV7-6 | many | TGTGCCAGCAGCGTTAGCGGGGGGGACTCCTACAATGAGCAGTTCTTC | CASSVSGGDSYNEQFF
TRBJ2-2 | - | TRBV6-5 | few | TGTGCCAGCAGTGTTTACGAGGGAGGCGGGGAGCTGTTTTTT | CASSVYEGGGELFF
TRBJ2-5 | - | TRBV15 | few | TGTGCCACCAGCAGAGTACCTGTGGAGACCCAGTACTTC | CATSRVPVETQYF
TRBJ1-1 | TRBD1 | TRBV4-3 | few | TGCGCCAGCAGCCAAGATAATTTCGGAGGGGGCATGAACACTGAAGCTTTCTTT | CASSQDNFGGGMNTEAFF
TRBJ1-5 | - | TRBV19 | - | TGTGCCAGTAGTGGAGGGTATGAGCCCCAGCATTTT | CASSGGYEPQHF
TRBJ1-2 | - | TRBV7-9 | - | TGTGCCAGCAGCTTAGGAGGTGGGGTCGACTATGGCTACACCTTC | CASSLGGGVDYGYTF
TRBJ2-1 | TRBD1 | TRBV28 | - | TGTGCCAGCAGTACGTTTGACAGGGCGAGCTCCTACAATGAGCAGTTCTTC | CASSTFDRASSYNEQFF
TRBJ2-3 | - | TRBV7-9 | many | TGTGCCAGCAGCCCTTTACGATTGACAGGTTGGAGCACAGATACGCAGTATTTT | CASSPLRLTGWSTDTQYF
TRBJ2-2 | - | TRBV28 | - | TGTGCCAGCAGTTTTATGGGGGGACCCGGGGAGCTGTTTTTT | CASSFMGGPGELFF
TRBJ2-1 | TRBD1 | TRBV29-1 | - | TGCAGCGTTGATGGACAGGAGAGCTCCTACAATGAGCAGTTCTTC | CSVDGQESSYNEQFF
TRBJ2-1 | TRBD1 | TRBV7-9 | - | TGTGCCAGCAGCCCACAGGGGCCTGATGACTACAATGAGCAGTTCTTC | CASSPQGPDDYNEQFF
TRBJ2-1 | - | TRBV19 | - | TGTGCCAGTAGTATATGGAGTGTCCCCTCTAACAATGAGCAGTTCTTC | CASSIWSVPSNNEQFF
TRBJ2-5 | - | TRBV7-2 | many | TGTGCCAGCAGCTCAAGCACCGGCCTGGGGCAGCACCAAGAGACCCAGTACTTC | CASSSSTGLGQHQETQYF